Presented here are 10 T cell receptor beta chains from one specimen sequenced in a study of CD8 T cells in Susac syndrome. Random hexamers were used to reverse transcribe roughly 0.45 to 1 ug of RNA. TCRdb used MiXCR to reprocess the immunoSEQ multiplex PCR reads, holding one entry per CDR3 protein. The sample contains under 150,000 distinct CDR3 sequences, around 95% of which appear only once. Sequencing used CD4+ T cells from PBMCs. The receptors shown here come from a human donor with Susac syndrome.

V is TRBV29-1 and J is TRBJ2-1; D might be TRBD1 or TRBD2, each matching 7 bases. Germline V CDR1 and CDR2: SQVTM, ANQGSEA. The V end lost 7 bases, the J end lost 2 bases, and 18 bases lay between the germline ends. This CDR3 spans 15 amino acids. As DNA, the CDR3 is TGCAGCGGGGGAGGGGGCGTTAGCGCCTACAATGAGCAGTTCTTC. Its protein is CSGGGGVSAYNEQFF.

CDR3 residues: CASSLVQTTYEQYF. In nucleotides, the CDR3 is TGTGCCAGCAGCTTAGTCCAGACCACCTACGAGCAGTACTTC. The chain carries TRBV13 and TRBJ2-7; D is unclear. The CDR3 has 14 residues. Trimming removed 1 base at V and 2 bases at J, with 9 bases between. CDR1 is PRHDT and CDR2 is FYEKMQ in the germline V gene (reference sequence).

J is TRBJ2-7 and V is TRBV6-6; 7 positions agree with TRBD1. Losses at the gene ends were 3 bases for V and 3 bases for J; bases not matched to a gene: 5. The length of the CDR3 is 14 residues. Germline V CDR1 and CDR2: MNHNY, SVGAGI (reference sequence). The CDR3 nucleotides read TGTGCCAGCAGTTATCCGGGACAGTTCTACGAGCAGTACTTC. Residues: CASSYPGQFYEQYF.

The rearrangement joins TRBV6-1 to TRBJ1-5; D is unclear. Germline CDR1 and CDR2: MNHNS and SASEGT. CDR3 size: 14 residues. The V end lost 0 bases, the J end lost 6 bases, and 9 bases lay between the germline ends. For the CDR3, the DNA is TGTGCCAGCAGTGAAGCGGGAACAGTTCAGCCCCAGCATTTT. Amino acids: CASSEAGTVQPQHF.

This clonotype has only one observation. The chain recombines TRBV5-1 with TRBJ2-1; 7 nucleotides match TRBD2. The CDR3 loop spans 16 amino acids. Trimming took 1 base from V and 3 from J; bases not matched to a gene: 7. From germline, CDR1 is SGHRS and CDR2 YFSETQ. Here the CDR3 DNA reads TGCGCCAGCAGCTTGTTTGCGGGGGTTCTCTACAATGAGCAGTTCTTC. Protein sequence: CASSLFAGVLYNEQFF. Combining the CDR3 with reference TRBV5-1 and TRBJ2-1 gives the whole variable domain KAGVTQTPRYLIKTRGQQVTLSCSPISGHRSVSWYQQTPGQGLQFLFEYFSETQRNKGNFPGRFSGRQFSNSRSEMNVSTLELGDSALYLCASSLFAGVLYNEQFFGPGTRLTVL.

This chain uses TRBV7-2 with TRBJ1-2, with D possibly TRBD1 on 5 matching bases. Germline CDR1 SGHTA, CDR2 FQGNSA. The CDR3 sequence is 14 residues long. Trimming removed 1 base at V and 4 bases at J, with 10 bases between. The CDR3 sequence: CASSLEVGGYGYTF. In nucleotides, the CDR3 is TGTGCCAGCAGCTTAGAGGTCGGGGGCTATGGCTACACCTTC.

The V call is TRBV29-1, the J call TRBJ2-4, with a possible D match to TRBD2 (5 bases). Trimming cost V 6 bases and J 2 bases, with 11 bases left between them. Germline-derived CDR1 and CDR2 are SQVTM and ANQGSEA. The CDR3 length is 13 residues. The CDR3 bases are TGCAGCGTCGGACTCCCATCCAAAAACATTCAGTACTTC. Its translation is CSVGLPSKNIQYF.

The chain couples TRBV20-1 to TRBJ2-3; D gene ambiguous. Germline CDR1 DFQATT, CDR2 SNEGSKA (reference sequence). Deletions cut 3 bases from V and 6 bases from J, with 13 bases between. The CDR3 spans 13 residues. CDR3 nucleotides: TGCAGTGCTAGTGCCCGCCCTCTGGATACGCAGTATTTT. Amino acids: CSASARPLDTQYF.

This clonotype was found once. The chain couples TRBV4-1 to TRBJ1-5, with TRBD1 as a possible D gene (5 bases). Trimming left V 0 bases short and J 2 bases short, with 8 bases between. In germline, CDR1 is MGHRA, CDR2 YSYEKL. The CDR3 contains 15 residues. CDR3 loop: CASSQDRAGNQPQHF. The DNA for the CDR3 is TGCGCCAGCAGCCAAGACAGGGCTGGCAATCAGCCCCAGCATTTT.

This chain uses TRBV12-3 or TRBV12-4 with TRBJ2-5; 11 positions match TRBD2. The V segment lost 7 bases and the J segment 2 bases; nucleotides outside the gene matches: 9. The CDR3 spans 16 residues. In DNA, the CDR3 is TGTGCCAGCACCCGGTGGGGACTAGCGGCACAAGAGACCCAGTACTTC. This sequence encodes CASTRWGLAAQETQYF.